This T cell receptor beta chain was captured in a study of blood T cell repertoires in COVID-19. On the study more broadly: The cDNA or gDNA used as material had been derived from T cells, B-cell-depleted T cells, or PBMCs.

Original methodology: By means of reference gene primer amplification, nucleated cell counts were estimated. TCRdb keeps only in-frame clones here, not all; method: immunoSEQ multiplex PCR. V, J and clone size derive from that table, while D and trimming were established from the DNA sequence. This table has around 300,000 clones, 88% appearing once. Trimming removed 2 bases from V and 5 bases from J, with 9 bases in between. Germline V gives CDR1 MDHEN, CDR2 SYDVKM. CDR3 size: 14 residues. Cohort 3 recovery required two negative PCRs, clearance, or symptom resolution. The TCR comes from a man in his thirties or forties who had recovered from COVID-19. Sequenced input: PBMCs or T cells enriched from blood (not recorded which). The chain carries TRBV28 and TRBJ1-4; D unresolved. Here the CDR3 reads CASSLSQENEKLFF. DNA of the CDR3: TGTGCCAGCAGTTTAAGTCAGGAAAATGAAAAACTGTTTTTT.